This entry is about one TCR beta chain. There is no known antigen for this receptor. No clone much larger than this one lies a single base away; base qualities are absent. The germline V gene encodes CDR1 LGHDT and CDR2 YNNKEL (reference sequence). From V the trimming removes 1 base and from J it removes 0 bases, while the gene matches leave 5 bases of the junction unaccounted for. The CDR3 runs 17 amino acids, cysteine and phenylalanine included. Just CDR3 DNA is preserved here, 51 bases in frame from base 1. TCRbeta CDR3 regions were amplified from genomic DNA by means of the immunoSEQ Assay, a bias-controlled multiplex PCR. In the paper's pipeline: The number of nucleated cells in each sample was estimated from the amplification of reference gene primers within the assay. To quantify the absolute abundance of each unique TCRbeta CDR3 rearrangement, sequence reads were collapsed and filtered. For each sample, productive Simpson clonality was calculated as the square root of Simpson's diversity index across productive rearrangements. TCRdb obtained this table from immuneACCESS and retained in-frame rearrangements with V and J assigned. These tables miss some clones; where compared with another copy, unresolved V genes account for less than half of the shortfall, and the remainder is unexplained. V and J calls and clone size are those listed in that table; D and trimming were worked out from the DNA. The sample table records 25,000 to 30,000 clones; 87% of these occur just once. Around an eighth of the sample rests with the top ten.

The sample comes from a study of blood T cell repertoires in COVID-19 (dated by TCRdb to 2020 to 2021). The study in broad terms: Samples from collaborators originated in the United States, Italy and Spain and spanned both the acute and convalescent phases of COVID-19. The prospective study material was composed of cDNA or gDNA derived from T cells, B-cell-depleted T cells, or PBMCs. Deeply sampled blood TCRbeta repertoires from subjects exposed to, actively infected with, or recovered from COVID-19 were included in the dataset. A freely available public database, intended as a resource for researchers studying the immune response to SARS-CoV-2, is where the repertoires were released. Samples came from the ongoing ImmuneRACE study (first 160 participants) plus 1,254 subjects from 6 global collaborators. A de-identified subject ID, COVID-19 status, age in years and sex were almost always included in the sample metadata. HLA class I and class II types, where available, came from metadata supplied by the sample provider rather than from assay-based typing.

The collaborating institutions used their own protocols to collect whole blood in K2EDTA tubes. For TCRbeta analysis, collaborators shipped samples as frozen whole blood, isolated PBMCs, or DNA extracted from either of those sample types. Overall study outcomes, separate from this receptor: The amount of clinical and demographic metadata varied by source and participant and was provided uncurated.

Sequenced material: peripheral blood. This sequence was found in a human donor in a cohort sampled during active COVID-19. The donor label of this sample is uncertain. This sequence uses TRBV3-1 (or the pseudogene TRBV3-2) and TRBJ1-5; 8 nucleotides in the junction match TRBD1. The CDR3 region reads CASSQAGQVNSNQPQHF. In nucleotide form, the sequence is TGTGCCAGCAGCCAAGCGGGACAGGTTAATAGCAATCAGCCCCAGCATTTT.